What follows are 8 T cell receptor beta chains derived from one specimen sequenced in a study of blood T cell repertoires in COVID-19. Sequenced by immunoSEQ multiplex PCR; TCRdb stores in-frame clones only, minus some. The sample yields some 62,000 clones, approximately 78% seen once. Material for sequencing was peripheral blood. These receptor sequences come from a man aged 55-75 years with COVID-19, enrolled during active disease.

This sequence joins TRBV7-9 and TRBJ1-1, with D hard to call. The CDR3 totals 17 residues. V was shortened by 1 base and J by 1 base, with 16 bases between the two germline ends. Germline-derived CDR1 and CDR2 are SEHNR and FQNEAQ (reference sequence). The CDR3 loop reads CASSLDPSWEPNTEAFF. DNA of the CDR3: TGTGCCAGCAGCTTAGACCCTTCATGGGAGCCGAACACTGAAGCTTTCTTT.

V usage is TRBV6-5 and J usage is TRBJ2-7; D may be TRBD2 (6 bases). Germline CDR1 and CDR2: MNHEY and SVGAGI. Trimming took off 2 bases at V and 7 bases at J, with 12 bases between the two ends. There are 13 residues in the CDR3. The CDR3 here is CASSYGEVREQYF. The CDR3 nucleotides read TGTGCCAGCAGTTACGGGGAGGTCAGGGAGCAGTACTTC.

In its sample, this clone was seen a few times. The CDR3 loop reads CASSTRVAGANVLTF. The CDR3 DNA reads TGTGCCAGCAGCACCAGGGTGGCTGGGGCCAACGTCCTGACTTTC. V usage is TRBV9 and J usage is TRBJ2-6; D is perhaps TRBD1 (5 bases). This CDR3 is built from 15 residues. Germline V lookup: CDR1 SGDLS, CDR2 YYNGEE. V lost 4 bases to trimming and J lost 2 bases, with 10 bases between them.

This sequence joins TRBV7-9 and TRBJ2-1; tentatively, D is TRBD1 (5 bases). With 4 bases removed from V and 4 bases from J, the gap between germline ends came to 14 bases. Germline V lookup: CDR1 SEHNR, CDR2 FQNEAQ (reference sequence). This CDR3 has 15 residues. The CDR3 nucleotides read TGTGCCAGCAGCTCGTTTGGGAACAGGTACAATGAGCAGTTCTTC. Protein sequence: CASSSFGNRYNEQFF.

The rearrangement links TRBV11-3 to TRBJ2-2, with 7 bases aligning to TRBD2. J lost 6 bases, V lost 5 bases, and 9 bases had no gene match. The CDR3 is made up of 15 amino acids. Germline V gene lookup returns CDR1 SGHNT and CDR2 YENEEA. CDR3 in amino acids: CASSPRTAGAGELFF. As DNA, the CDR3 is TGTGCCAGCAGCCCACGGACTGCGGGAGCCGGGGAGCTGTTTTTT.

The chain combines TRBV5-1 with TRBJ2-5; TRBD1 is a possible D gene (5 bases). The germline CDR1 and CDR2 sequences are SGHRS and YFSETQ. V shed 5 bases and J shed 10 bases, with 18 bases lying between them. The CDR3 runs 13 residues. The CDR3 protein is CASSSRAQDGQYF. The CDR3 bases are TGCGCCAGCAGTTCCAGGGCCCAGGATGGCCAGTACTTC.

This clone appeared a few times. The gene calls are TRBV18 and TRBJ1-2; D might be TRBD1 (5 bases). Germline V CDR1 and CDR2: KGHSH, LQKENI. The CDR3 runs 13 residues. The ends were cut back, 4 bases at V and 8 bases at J, with 14 bases in the middle. CDR3 DNA: TGTGCCAGCTCACATGACAGCCGGGGGGGCTACACCTTC. It encodes CASSHDSRGGYTF.

This clone has only a few counts. This chain uses TRBV11-2 with TRBJ1-5, with 7 nucleotides matching TRBD1. This CDR3 has 14 residues. Unmatched junction bases numbered 8, after V lost 5 bases and J lost 7 bases. The germline CDR1 and CDR2 sequences are SGHAT and FQNNGV. CDR3 region: CASSQTGSAQPQHF. CDR3 DNA sequence: TGTGCCAGCAGCCAGACAGGGTCCGCCCAGCCCCAGCATTTT.